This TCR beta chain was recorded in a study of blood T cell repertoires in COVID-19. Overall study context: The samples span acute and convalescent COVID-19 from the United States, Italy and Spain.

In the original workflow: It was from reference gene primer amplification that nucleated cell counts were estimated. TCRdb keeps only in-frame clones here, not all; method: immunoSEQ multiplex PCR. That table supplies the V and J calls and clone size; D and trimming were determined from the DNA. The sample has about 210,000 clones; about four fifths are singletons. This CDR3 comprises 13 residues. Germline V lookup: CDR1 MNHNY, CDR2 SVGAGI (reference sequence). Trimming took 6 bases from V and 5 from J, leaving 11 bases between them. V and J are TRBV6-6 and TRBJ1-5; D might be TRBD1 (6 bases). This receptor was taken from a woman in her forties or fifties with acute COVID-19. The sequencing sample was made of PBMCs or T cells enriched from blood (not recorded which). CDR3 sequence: CASRADSHQPQHF. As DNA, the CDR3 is TGTGCCAGCAGGGCGGACAGTCATCAGCCCCAGCATTTT.